This is a list of T cell receptor beta chains from one sample in a study of T cell responses to AZD1222 COVID-19 vaccine. Here immunoSEQ multiplex PCR was the method, and the copy in TCRdb shows in-frame clones only, minus some. The table records roughly 91,000 clones, over 85% of them present only once. The specimen was peripheral blood, collected on day 0 of AZD1222 vaccination. Receptor source: an adult in good health. Both conserved end residues are part of each CDR3. Each record gives: V gene, J gene, D gene, CDR3 length, clone size, CDR3 protein, CDR3 DNA. The D gene is left open where the match is weak. A clone size is listed for some rows: how often the clone was seen (once, few, many), or a class if it is expanded.

>TRBV11-3|TRBJ2-2|TRBD1|16|NA
CASSLGLTGGTGELFF
TGTGCCAGCAGCTTAGGCCTGACAGGGGGCACCGGGGAGCTGTTTTTT
>TRBV7-2|TRBJ2-1|TRBD2|20|NA
CASSLATFLAGETGRNEQFF
TGTGCCAGCAGCTTAGCAACATTTTTGGCGGGAGAAACCGGACGCAATGAGCAGTTCTTC
>TRBV5-1|TRBJ2-1|NA|15|NA
CASSLGRGLDNEQFF
TGCGCCAGCAGCCTGGGGCGGGGGCTGGACAATGAGCAGTTCTTC
>TRBV2|TRBJ2-3|TRBD1|13|NA
CASRGTATNTQYF
TGTGCCAGCAGGGGGACAGCTACAAATACGCAGTATTTT
>TRBV5-1|TRBJ2-5|NA|14|NA
CASSRRGQEETQYF
TGCGCCAGCAGCCGGAGGGGGCAGGAAGAGACCCAGTACTTC
>TRBV9|TRBJ1-2|TRBD1|17|NA
CASSVVGTALGESGYTF
TGTGCCAGCAGCGTAGTAGGGACAGCCCTTGGAGAGAGTGGCTACACCTTC
>TRBV19|TRBJ2-5|NA|13|once
CASSPYLGETQYF
TGTGCCAGTAGTCCCTACTTGGGGGAGACCCAGTACTTC
>TRBV16|TRBJ1-5|NA|15|NA
CASSQSKGSWGPQHF
TGTGCCAGCAGCCAATCAAAGGGGTCCTGGGGGCCCCAGCATTTT
>TRBV18|TRBJ1-4|NA|15|NA
CASSPGAGTNEKLFF
TGTGCCAGCTCACCAGGGGCAGGGACTAATGAAAAACTGTTTTTT
>TRBV3-1/TRBV3-2|TRBJ1-1|NA|11|NA
CASSRGAEAFF
TGTGCCAGCAGCAGGGGCGCTGAAGCTTTCTTT
>TRBV11-2|TRBJ2-7|NA|13|NA
CASSRFGVFEQYF
TGTGCCAGCAGCCGTTTCGGGGTGTTCGAGCAGTACTTC
>TRBV4-3|TRBJ1-1|NA|15|NA
CASSHPGAMNTEAFF
TGCGCCAGCAGCCACCCGGGAGCCATGAACACTGAAGCTTTCTTT
>TRBV11-3|TRBJ1-1|NA|13|NA
CASSPRGESEAFF
TGTGCCAGCAGCCCAAGAGGGGAGTCTGAAGCTTTCTTT
>TRBV5-1|TRBJ2-1|TRBD2|15|few
CASSPGVAGGSEQFF
TGCGCCAGCAGCCCGGGGGTAGCGGGAGGGAGTGAGCAGTTCTTC
>TRBV19|TRBJ1-6|NA|15|NA
CASSMGGIYNSPLHF
TGTGCCAGTAGTATGGGCGGGATCTATAATTCACCCCTCCACTTT
>TRBV18|TRBJ2-1|NA|14|NA
CASSPLGSRPEQFF
TGTGCCAGCTCACCACTGGGGTCGAGGCCTGAGCAGTTCTTC
>TRBV6-1|TRBJ1-5|NA|13|NA
CASSDRGPQPQHF
TGTGCCAGCAGTGACAGGGGCCCCCAGCCCCAGCATTTT
>TRBV4-1|TRBJ1-1|TRBD1|14|NA
CASSQGTGTTEAFF
TGCGCCAGCAGCCAGGGGACAGGGACAACTGAAGCTTTCTTT
>TRBV5-5|TRBJ1-4|NA|16|NA
CASSSPGTPANEKLFF
TGTGCCAGCAGCTCGCCCGGGACACCGGCTAATGAAAAACTGTTTTTT
>TRBV19|TRBJ2-3|TRBD2|17|NA
CASSILSSGSRTDTQYF
TGTGCCAGTAGTATCCTTTCCAGCGGGAGTCGCACAGATACGCAGTATTTT
>TRBV7-2|TRBJ2-3|NA|14|NA
CASSQYGAPDTQYF
TGTGCCAGCAGTCAGTACGGGGCCCCAGATACGCAGTATTTT
>TRBV6-6|TRBJ2-3|NA|12|NA
CASSYTTDTQYF
TGTGCCAGCAGTTACACCACAGATACGCAGTATTTT
>TRBV6-1|TRBJ2-5|NA|16|NA
CASSEALRGVKETQYF
TGTGCCAGCAGTGAAGCGCTTCGGGGAGTCAAGGAGACCCAGTACTTC
>TRBV2|TRBJ1-2|NA|10|NA
CASRNYGYTF
TGTGCCAGCAGGAACTATGGCTACACCTTC
>TRBV10-3|TRBJ1-5|TRBD1|13|NA
CAISGQARQPQHF
TGTGCCATCAGCGGACAGGCTCGTCAGCCCCAGCATTTT
>TRBV12-3/TRBV12-4|TRBJ1-2|TRBD1|13|NA
CASSYRGRYGYTF
TGTGCCAGCAGTTACAGGGGCCGGTATGGCTACACCTTC
>TRBV10-3|TRBJ1-3|NA|13|NA
CAISESPEGTIYF
TGTGCCATCAGTGAGTCGCCAGAGGGCACCATATATTTT
>TRBV20-1|TRBJ2-3|NA|14|NA
CSAGDPGLADTQYF
TGCAGTGCTGGTGACCCCGGTTTGGCAGATACGCAGTATTTT
>TRBV5-8|TRBJ2-6|NA|17|NA
CASSLGQGNSGANVLTF
TGTGCCAGCAGCTTGGGCCAGGGAAACTCTGGGGCCAACGTCCTGACTTTC
>TRBV19|TRBJ1-1|NA|13|NA
CASSIDRKGEAFF
TGTGCCAGTAGTATAGATCGGAAGGGTGAAGCTTTCTTT
>TRBV12-5|TRBJ2-3|TRBD1|14|NA
CASSGPQQGDTQYF
TGTGCTAGTTCAGGTCCCCAACAGGGGGATACGCAGTATTTT
>TRBV28|TRBJ1-2|TRBD1|14|once
CASSLGTVVYGYTF
TGTGCCAGCAGTTTAGGGACAGTAGTCTATGGCTACACCTTC
>TRBV27|TRBJ2-2|TRBD1|14|once
CASSDGTGYRELFF
TGTGCCAGCAGTGACGGGACAGGGTACCGGGAGCTGTTTTTT
>TRBV28|TRBJ2-7|TRBD2|16|NA
CASSLPAGGARSEQYF
TGTGCCAGCAGTTTACCAGCCGGGGGGGCCCGAAGTGAGCAGTACTTC
>TRBV19|TRBJ1-1|NA|14|NA
CASSMWGQNTEAFF
TGTGCCAGTAGTATGTGGGGCCAGAACACTGAAGCTTTCTTT
>TRBV5-6|TRBJ2-1|NA|15|NA
CASSSIERTYNEQFF
TGTGCCAGCAGCTCCATCGAAAGGACCTACAATGAGCAGTTCTTC
>TRBV9|TRBJ1-1|NA|14|NA
CASSVDGGASEAFF
TGTGCCAGCAGCGTAGACGGGGGCGCCTCTGAAGCTTTCTTT
>TRBV10-3|TRBJ2-1|TRBD1|13|NA
CAISVDRDTEQFF
TGTGCCATCAGCGTTGACAGGGATACTGAGCAGTTCTTC
>TRBV29-1|TRBJ1-2|TRBD1|14|NA
CSVEGQHHNYGYTF
TGCAGCGTTGAGGGACAGCATCATAACTATGGCTACACCTTC
>TRBV7-8|TRBJ1-4|TRBD1|15|NA
CASSPGDRGLGKLFF
TGTGCCAGCAGCCCAGGGGACAGGGGGCTCGGAAAACTGTTTTTT
>TRBV28|TRBJ1-1|NA|11|NA
CASSPLREAFF
TGTGCCAGCAGTCCTCTTAGGGAAGCTTTCTTT
>TRBV6-5|TRBJ1-2|TRBD1|15|NA
CASSPGTGGNYGYTF
TGTGCCAGCAGCCCCGGGACAGGGGGCAACTATGGCTACACCTTC
>TRBV7-9|TRBJ1-2|NA|15|NA
CASSHINPRDYGYTF
TGTGCCAGCAGCCACATTAACCCGAGGGACTATGGCTACACCTTC
>TRBV5-1|TRBJ1-4|TRBD1|15|once
CASSPGGTTNEKLFF
TGCGCCAGCAGCCCAGGGGGGACAACTAATGAAAAACTGTTTTTT
>TRBV6-5|TRBJ1-2|TRBD1|13|NA
CASRNRGWSGYTF
TGTGCCAGCAGAAACAGGGGATGGAGTGGCTACACCTTC
>TRBV27|TRBJ1-2|TRBD1|12|few
CASSLTGNGYTF
TGTGCCAGCAGTTTGACAGGGAATGGCTACACCTTC
>TRBV5-4|TRBJ2-5|NA|14|NA
CASSLSRGGETQYF
TGTGCCAGCAGCTTGTCCAGGGGGGGAGAGACCCAGTACTTC
>TRBV5-1|TRBJ2-2|NA|12|NA
CASSLSPGELFF
TGCGCCAGCAGCCTCTCCCCCGGGGAGCTGTTTTTT
>TRBV5-1|TRBJ2-3|TRBD2|17|NA
CASSAGAAGGWADTQYF
TGCGCCAGCAGCGCAGGGGCCGCGGGAGGATGGGCAGATACGCAGTATTTT
>TRBV5-1|TRBJ2-5|NA|13|NA
CASSYGEGETQYF
TGCGCCAGCAGCTACGGGGAAGGCGAGACCCAGTACTTC
>TRBV4-1|TRBJ2-7|TRBD1|15|few
CASSQGTEISYEQYF
TGCGCCAGCAGCCAGGGGACAGAAATTTCCTACGAGCAGTACTTC
>TRBV12-3/TRBV12-4|TRBJ1-1|NA|13|NA
CASSGRAGTEAFF
TGTGCCAGCAGCGGCAGGGCCGGCACTGAAGCTTTCTTT
>TRBV5-5|TRBJ2-7|TRBD2|17|NA
CASSLPFSGSRSYEQYF
TGTGCCAGCAGCTTGCCTTTTAGCGGGAGTAGAAGCTACGAGCAGTACTTC
>TRBV19|TRBJ2-1|NA|11|NA
CASSIYNEQFF
TGTGCCAGTAGTATTTACAATGAGCAGTTCTTC
>TRBV6-5|TRBJ2-3|NA|11|NA
CASSYLDTQYF
TGTGCCAGCAGTTACTTAGATACGCAGTATTTT
>TRBV5-4|TRBJ2-3|NA|16|NA
CASSTQGFSSTDTQYF
TGTGCCAGCAGCACCCAGGGCTTCTCGAGCACAGATACGCAGTATTTT